The next 20 T cell receptor beta chains were all read from a single sample in a study of tumor and adjacent non-tumor tissue in lung cancer. The library came from three nested PCR rounds adapted from ARM-PCR protocols. TCRdb called the multiplex PCR reads again in MiXCR, with one record for every CDR3 protein. The table shows 80,000 to 130,000 distinct CDR3 sequences, with 60% to 80% occurring only once. The template was RNA from unsorted bulk tissue. More than 3 cm separated this lung sample from the edge of the tumor. The sequenced sample consisted of distant non-tumor lung tissue. These TCRs come from a young man with non-small cell lung cancer.

Remarks on this clonotype: Compared with germline, one end of the junction differs, possibly owing to a read error. The J gene is TRBJ2-7, the V gene TRBV29-1; no clear D gene. Germline assignment: CDR1 SQVTM and CDR2 ANQGSEA. CDR3 length: 13 residues. The CDR3 DNA is TGCAGCGTTGAAGGACAAGGGAACTACGAGCAGTATTTC. Amino acid sequence: CSVEGQGNYEQYF.

The sample holds many counts of this clonotype. Here the CDR3 DNA reads TGCAGCGTATCTCAGGACCTAAGAAATGAAAAACTGTTTTTT. This gives the protein CSVSQDLRNEKLFF. This sequence joins TRBV29-1 and TRBJ1-4; D is uncertain. The CDR3 covers 14 residues. From germline, CDR1 is SQVTM and CDR2 ANQGSEA. The V and J ends lost 6 bases and 5 bases respectively, with 16 bases between them.

Concerning this clonotype itself: The junction differs from germline at one of its ends, possibly a read error. V usage is TRBV20-1 and J usage is TRBJ2-3; 15 positions agree with TRBD2. Per germline, CDR1 DFQATT and CDR2 SNEGSKA (reference sequence). The CDR3 covers 18 residues. For the CDR3, the DNA is TGCTGTGCCCCAGGACTAGCGGGAGGGTTTAGGAGCACAGATACGCAGTATTTT. Protein product: CCAPGLAGGFRSTDTQYF.

With regard to this clonotype: No conserved phenylalanine or tryptophan is present at the end of the CDR3, so a read error is the likely explanation. The rearrangement joins TRBV20-1 to TRBJ2-1; TRBD2 might be the D (6 bases). This CDR3 comprises 15 residues. Germline CDR1 reads DFQATT; CDR2 reads SNEGSKA (reference sequence). Trimming removed 6 bases from V and 8 bases from J, with 23 bases in between. The CDR3 spells CSALTRTTVLHEQFI. The CDR3 DNA follows: TGCAGTGCCCTGACCAGGACTACCGTTCTCCATGAGCAGTTCATC.

Remarks on this clonotype: Germline and junction disagree at one end, which may indicate a read error. The rearrangement uses TRBV11-2 and TRBJ2-7; no clear D gene. The germline V gene has CDR1 SGHAT and CDR2 FQNNGV. This CDR3 has 14 amino acids. The CDR3 DNA reads as TGCGCCAGCAGCTTAGGCTGTGCGGTTTCCGAGCAGTACTTC. Protein: CASSLGCAVSEQYF.

With respect to this clonotype: A junction boundary mismatches the germline segment, possibly from a read error. The chain uses TRBV20-1 and TRBJ2-1; tentatively, D is TRBD1 or TRBD2 (7 bases each). Germline V lookup: CDR1 DFQATT, CDR2 SNEGSKA (reference sequence). This CDR3 comprises 13 residues. The CDR3 nucleotides read TGCAGTGCGCCAGGGGGGGAGATCAATGAACAGTTCTTC. Its translation: CSAPGGEINEQFF.

This chain links TRBV11-2 with TRBJ2-1, with 7 nucleotides matching TRBD2. The V gene's germline CDR1 is SGHAT and CDR2 FQNNGV. This CDR3 region has 15 residues. J gave up 16 bases and V 1 base, and 16 bases lay outside the gene matches. The CDR3 sequence is CASSLAWSSGNKEFF. CDR3 sequence (DNA): TGTGCCAGCAGCTTAGCGTGGTCTAGCGGCAATAAGGAATTCTTC.

Concerning this clonotype: A read error may explain this, as a much larger clone is one base away. V gene TRBV12-3 or TRBV12-4 combines with J gene TRBJ1-5; no clear D gene. CDR3 length: 13 residues. Trimming took off 5 bases at V and 5 bases at J, with 10 bases between the two ends. The CDR3 protein is CASSPQRYQPQHF. The CDR3 region has the DNA TGTGCCAGCAGTCCACAGAGGTATCAGCCCCAGCATTTT.

This clonotype has only a few counts. An end of the junction differs from the germline gene, which may be a read error. The V gene is TRBV11-2, the J gene TRBJ1-2; D ambiguous. CDR1 and CDR2 (germline): SGHAT, FQNNGV. This CDR3 is built from 11 residues. CDR3 sequence (DNA): TGCGCCAGCAGCTTAGTAGAGGGCTGCACCTTC. It yields the protein CASSLVEGCTF.

About this clonotype: Being one base from a much bigger clone, this may be a read error. The CDR3 does not close with the conserved phenylalanine or tryptophan, likely indicating a read error. The rearrangement joins TRBV12-3 or TRBV12-4 to TRBJ1-2; 8 bases match TRBD1. This CDR3 contains 16 residues. V was clipped by 3 bases and J by 4 bases; unmatched bases: 10. The DNA for the CDR3 is TGTGCCAGCAGTTTTGAGACAGGGGTTCGGGTCTATGGCTACACCTTA. This encodes CASSFETGVRVYGYTL.

This clonotype was detected ten times or more. V usage is TRBV4-1 and J usage is TRBJ1-2; the D gene is possibly TRBD1 (6 bases). CDR1 and CDR2 (germline): MGHRA, YSYEKL. The CDR3 extends over 15 amino acids. The V gene lost 4 bases and the J gene lost 7 bases, with 19 bases spanning the gap. The CDR3 sequence is CASSPEGLGGSGYTF. CDR3 bases: TGCGCCAGCAGCCCCGAAGGTCTAGGGGGAAGTGGCTACACCTTC.

Of note for this clonotype: One junction end disagrees with the germline gene, perhaps due to a read error. This chain links TRBV20-1 with TRBJ2-3; D gene uncertain. The CDR3 length is 16 residues. CDR1 is DFQATT, CDR2 SNEGSKA, per germline (reference sequence). CDR3 protein: CSAGRRAPDSTDMQYF. For the CDR3, the DNA is TGCAGTGCAGGGCGCCGGGCGCCCGATAGCACAGATATGCAGTATTTT.

As to this clonotype: Lacking the conserved final phenylalanine or tryptophan, this CDR3 likely reflects a read error. The chain couples TRBV4-3 to TRBJ1-6, with D hard to call. The CDR3 length is 14 residues. In germline, CDR1 is LGHNA, CDR2 YSLEER. The CDR3 region has the DNA TGCGCCAGCAGCCAAGAGTATAGGAATTCACGCCTCCACTAT. Amino acids: CASSQEYRNSRLHY.

In regard to this clonotype: The junction and the germline gene differ at one end; a read error may be behind it. The chain uses TRBV11-2 and TRBJ2-2; 10 bases are a match to TRBD2. Germline CDR1 and CDR2: SGHAT and FQNNGV. The CDR3 spans 14 residues. In DNA, the CDR3 is TGTGCCAGCAGCGTTAGCGGGGGGATCGGGGAGCTGTTCTTT. The encoded protein is CASSVSGGIGELFF.

In the case of this clonotype: The junction shows a germline mismatch at one end, possibly a read error. The chain couples TRBV4-1 to TRBJ1-5; D is uncertain. The CDR3 consists of 15 residues. Germline V CDR1 and CDR2: MGHRA, YSYEKL. The CDR3 sequence: CASSQDGRSNQPQHF. The CDR3, as DNA: TGCGCCAGTAGCCAAGATGGGCGTAGCAATCAGCCCCAGCATTTT.

With regard to this clonotype: The junction and the germline gene differ at one end; a read error may be behind it. The V call is TRBV6-2 or TRBV6-3, the J call TRBJ1-5, with TRBD1 matching 8 bases. The V gene's germline CDR1 is MNHEY and CDR2 SVGEGT. The CDR3 contains 14 residues. The CDR3 DNA is TGTACCAGCGGCTCAGGACAGGGACAACAGCCCCAGCATTTT. This encodes CTSGSGQGQQPQHF.

On this clonotype: The junction departs from germline at one end; a sequencing error may be responsible. V usage is TRBV11-2 and J usage is TRBJ2-5; 11 nucleotides match TRBD2. The CDR3 consists of 15 residues. Germline V gives CDR1 SGHAT, CDR2 FQNNGV. The CDR3 nucleotides read TGTACCAGCATCAGAACTAGCGGGGGCAGAGAGACCCAGTACTTC. This sequence encodes CTSIRTSGGRETQYF.

Worth noting for this clonotype: The junction shows a germline mismatch at one end, possibly a read error. The chain carries TRBV12-3 or TRBV12-4 and TRBJ2-5, with 9 bases lining up with TRBD2. The CDR3 is made up of 13 amino acids. The chain's CDR3 is CASGRTSEETQYF. CDR3 coding DNA: TGCGCCAGCGGGCGGACTAGCGAAGAGACCCAGTACTTC.

This clonotype showed up just once. Its ends do not fully match the called genes, so a read error is possible. The J gene is TRBJ2-7, the V gene TRBV20-1; D is perhaps TRBD1 (6 bases). The V gene's germline CDR1 is DFQATT and CDR2 SNEGSKA (reference sequence). The CDR3 length is 15 residues. The CDR3 DNA reads TGCAGTGTTAGAGGGACATGGGGTTTCTCCTACGAGCAGTACTTC. Translating gives CSVRGTWGFSYEQYF.

This clonotype was seen a handful of times. The rearrangement links TRBV5-1 to TRBJ2-1; D unclear. The V end was cut by 2 bases, the J end by 5 bases, with 8 bases between. Germline values: CDR1 SGHRS, CDR2 YFSETQ. The CDR3 has 13 amino acids. The CDR3 DNA reads TGCGCCAGCAGCTTTCTGGGGAACAATGAGCAGTTCTTC. It codes for CASSFLGNNEQFF.